Here is one T cell receptor (beta chain) with its context. Its target is not known. CDR3 length: 13 residues. The V gene's germline CDR1 is SNHLY and CDR2 FYNNEI. V was pared by 7 bases and J by 1 base, with 11 bases between. This entry is derived from a study of shared clonotypes between healthy human individuals. Overall study context: The donor pool was made up of two women and three men aged 18 to 49.

Whole-study results and caveats: Estimated richness values were generally larger in naive subsets than in memory subsets. Large depth notwithstanding, sorted-subset sequencing proved incomplete by rarefaction.

Several immunoSEQ 96-well plates shared each subset's DNA, each plate a replicate. Sequencing used immunoSEQ multiplex PCR; TCRdb keeps in-frame clones, though not all of them. Among roughly 2.5 million clones listed, 90% to 95% were seen once. This TCR was sampled from a man aged 18 to 30 in good health. This chain links TRBV2 with TRBJ2-7; no clear D gene. Sequenced material: naive CD4+ T cells sorted from blood. Specified subset: CD45RA+ positively selected. The CDR3 protein is CASIPTDSYEQYF. For the CDR3, the DNA is TGTGCCAGCATTCCAACAGATTCCTACGAGCAGTACTTC. The full variable domain, rest sourced from reference TRBV2 and TRBJ2-7, is EPEVTQTPSHQVTQMGQEVILRCVPISNHLYFYWYRQILGQKVEFLVSFYNNEISEKSEIFDDQFSVERPDGSNFTLKIRSTKLEDSAMYFCASIPTDSYEQYFGPGTRLTVT.